This TCR beta chain comes out of a study of shared clonotypes between healthy human individuals. Study-wide results and limits: In having few donors, the study represented limited genetic and exposure-history diversity. Unshared clonotypes carried lower generation probabilities than those common to all four donors.

To note about this clone: Antigen specificity is unknown.

Per the study methods: ImmunoSEQ gave junction-only sequences without quality scores, so filtering differed. The method was immunoSEQ multiplex PCR; TCRdb's version includes in-frame clones alone and lacks a portion of them. Clone size and V and J calls were adopted from that table, with D and trimming inferred from the DNA. The repertoire holds roughly 2,500,000 clones, over 85% seen once, with about 0.38% in the top ten. The clonotype comes from a young man in good health. Some clones in this sample may be carry-over from other donors' samples. Sequencing was carried out using naive CD4+ T cells from PBMCs. This sample's subset: CD45RA+ positively selected.

CDR3 loop: CASRSGTGVFGNTIYF. CDR3 sequence (DNA): TGTGCCAGCAGATCCGGGACAGGGGTTTTTGGAAACACCATATATTTT. This chain uses TRBV9 with TRBJ1-3, with 10 bases identical to TRBD1. Germline assignment: CDR1 SGDLS and CDR2 YYNGEE. J lost 3 bases, V lost 5 bases, and 8 bases had no gene match. The CDR3 spans 16 residues.